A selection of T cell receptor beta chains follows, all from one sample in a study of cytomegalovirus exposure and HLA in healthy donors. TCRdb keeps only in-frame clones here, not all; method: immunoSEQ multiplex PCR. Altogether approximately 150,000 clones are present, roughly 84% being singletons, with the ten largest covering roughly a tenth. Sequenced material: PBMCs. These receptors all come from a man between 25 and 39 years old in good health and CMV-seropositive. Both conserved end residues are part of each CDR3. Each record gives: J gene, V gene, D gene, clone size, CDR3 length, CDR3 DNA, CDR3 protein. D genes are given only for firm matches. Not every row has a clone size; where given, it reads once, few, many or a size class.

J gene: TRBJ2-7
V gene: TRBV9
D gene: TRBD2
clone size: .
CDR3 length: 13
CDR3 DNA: TGTGCCAGCAGCCCCCGACTAGCGTACGAGCAGTACTTC
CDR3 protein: CASSPRLAYEQYF

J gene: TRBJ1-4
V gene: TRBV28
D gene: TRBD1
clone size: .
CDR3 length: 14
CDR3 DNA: TGTGCCAGCAGTGTACCGACAGGGAGTGAAAAACTGTTTTTT
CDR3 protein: CASSVPTGSEKLFF

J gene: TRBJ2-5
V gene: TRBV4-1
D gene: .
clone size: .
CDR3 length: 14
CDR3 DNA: TGCGCCAGCAGCCAAGGAAAGGGGCGAGAGACCCAGTACTTC
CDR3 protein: CASSQGKGRETQYF

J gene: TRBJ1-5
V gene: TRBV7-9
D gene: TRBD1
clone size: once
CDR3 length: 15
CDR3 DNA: TGTGCCAGCAGCGGTGGACAGGGCTTCTGGCAACCCCAGCATTTT
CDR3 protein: CASSGGQGFWQPQHF

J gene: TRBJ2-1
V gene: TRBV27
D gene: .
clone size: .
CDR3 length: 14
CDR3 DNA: TGTGCCGACAAAGAGAGGGCGGAGTACAATGAGCAGTTCTTC
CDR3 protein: CADKERAEYNEQFF

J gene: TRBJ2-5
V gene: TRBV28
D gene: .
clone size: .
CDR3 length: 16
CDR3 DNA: TGTGCCAGCAGTTCTCTAACAACGACAGGCCAAGAGACCCAGTACTTC
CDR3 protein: CASSSLTTTGQETQYF

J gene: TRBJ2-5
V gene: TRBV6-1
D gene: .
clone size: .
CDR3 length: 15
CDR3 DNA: TGTGCCAGCAGATCGATTAGGGGGACACGGGAGACCCAGTACTTC
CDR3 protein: CASRSIRGTRETQYF

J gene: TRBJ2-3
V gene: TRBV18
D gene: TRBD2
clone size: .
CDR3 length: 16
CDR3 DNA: TGTGCCAGCTCACCAGGAGCGGGAGGGAGCACAGATACGCAGTATTTT
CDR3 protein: CASSPGAGGSTDTQYF

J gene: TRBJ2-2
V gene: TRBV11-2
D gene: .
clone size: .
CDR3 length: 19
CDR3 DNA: TGTGCCAGCAGCCCTCGAGGGGGGGGGCGGGCATCTCGCACCGGGGAGCTGTTTTTT
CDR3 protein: CASSPRGGGRASRTGELFF

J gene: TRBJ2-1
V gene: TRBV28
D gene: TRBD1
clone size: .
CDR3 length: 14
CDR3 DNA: TGTGCCAGCACCACGGACAGGGCCTACAATGAGCAGTTCTTC
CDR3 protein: CASTTDRAYNEQFF

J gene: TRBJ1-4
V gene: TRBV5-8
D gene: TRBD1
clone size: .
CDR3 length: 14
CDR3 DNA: TGTGCCAGCAGCTTGGGGACAGGGGAAGAAAAACTGTTTTTT
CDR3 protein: CASSLGTGEEKLFF

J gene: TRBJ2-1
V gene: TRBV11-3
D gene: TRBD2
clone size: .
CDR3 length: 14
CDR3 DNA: TGTGCCAGCGCCTATGCGGGAGTTAACAATGAGCAGTTCTTC
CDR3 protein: CASAYAGVNNEQFF

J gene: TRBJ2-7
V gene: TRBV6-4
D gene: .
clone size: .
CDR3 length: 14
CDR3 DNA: TGTGCCAGCAGTGCGGATGGGGATAGCGGCGAGCAGTACTTC
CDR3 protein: CASSADGDSGEQYF

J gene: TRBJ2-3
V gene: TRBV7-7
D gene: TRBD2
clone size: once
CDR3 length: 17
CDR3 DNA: TGTGCCAGCAGCTTAGGCCCCGGGGGGGGATACACAGATACGCAGTATTTT
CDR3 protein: CASSLGPGGGYTDTQYF

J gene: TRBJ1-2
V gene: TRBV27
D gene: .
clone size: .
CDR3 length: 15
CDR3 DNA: TGTGCCAGCAGTTTAGTTGCGGGGCCTGGGGGAGGCTACACCTTC
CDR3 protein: CASSLVAGPGGGYTF

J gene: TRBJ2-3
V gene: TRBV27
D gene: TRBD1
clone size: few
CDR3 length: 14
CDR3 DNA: TGTGCCAGCAGTCTGCGACAGGGTGCAGATACGCAGTATTTT
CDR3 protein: CASSLRQGADTQYF

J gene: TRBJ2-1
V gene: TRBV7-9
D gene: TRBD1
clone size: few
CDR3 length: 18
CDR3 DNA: TGTGCCAGCAGCTTATCCCCCTTAAGGGGGCTCTCCTACAATGAGCAGTTCTTC
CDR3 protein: CASSLSPLRGLSYNEQFF

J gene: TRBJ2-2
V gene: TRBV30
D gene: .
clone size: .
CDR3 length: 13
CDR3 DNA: TGTGCCTGGCCGCCTTCAGGGACCGGGGAGCTGTTTTTT
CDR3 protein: CAWPPSGTGELFF

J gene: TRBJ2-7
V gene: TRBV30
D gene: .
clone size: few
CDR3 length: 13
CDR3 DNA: TGTGCCTGGAGTGTAAGGGGATCTTACGAGCAGTACTTC
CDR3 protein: CAWSVRGSYEQYF

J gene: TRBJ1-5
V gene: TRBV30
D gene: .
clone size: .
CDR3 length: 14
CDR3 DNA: TGTGCCTGGACCCCCGCGGAAAGTGGGCAGCCCCAGCATTTT
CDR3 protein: CAWTPAESGQPQHF

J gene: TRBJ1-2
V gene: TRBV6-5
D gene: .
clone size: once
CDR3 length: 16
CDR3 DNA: TGTGCCAGCAGTTACTCGATGGCTAGGGGGAGCTATGGCTACACCTTC
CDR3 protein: CASSYSMARGSYGYTF

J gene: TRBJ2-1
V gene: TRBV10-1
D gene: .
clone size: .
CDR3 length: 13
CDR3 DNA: TGCGCCAGCAGCGCGGGGTTTTACAATGAGCAGTTCTTC
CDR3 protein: CASSAGFYNEQFF

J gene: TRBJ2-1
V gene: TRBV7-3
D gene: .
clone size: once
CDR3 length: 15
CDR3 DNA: TGTGCCAGCAGCTTAACGGTCGGGAGTTTGAATGAGCAGTTCTTC
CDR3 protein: CASSLTVGSLNEQFF

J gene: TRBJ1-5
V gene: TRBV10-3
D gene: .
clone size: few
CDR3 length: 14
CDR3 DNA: TGTGCCATCAGTGATTCAGGGGTGGATCAGCCCCAGCATTTT
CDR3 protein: CAISDSGVDQPQHF

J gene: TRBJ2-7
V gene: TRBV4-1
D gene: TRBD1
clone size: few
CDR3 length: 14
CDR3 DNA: TGCGCCAGCAGCCAATGGACAGGGTCTCGGGAGCAGTACTTC
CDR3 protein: CASSQWTGSREQYF

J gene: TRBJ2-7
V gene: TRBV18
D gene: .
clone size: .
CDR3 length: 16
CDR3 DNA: TGTGCCAGCTCAACCTCAAAAGGGGTCCCACCCTACGAGCAGTACTTC
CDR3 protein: CASSTSKGVPPYEQYF

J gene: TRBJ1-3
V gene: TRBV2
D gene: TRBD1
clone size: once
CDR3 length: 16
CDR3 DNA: TGTGCCAGCAGGATTACCGGGACAGGGACTGGAAACACCATATATTTT
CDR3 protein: CASRITGTGTGNTIYF

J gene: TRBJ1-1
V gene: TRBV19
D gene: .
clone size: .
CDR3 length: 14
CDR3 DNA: TGTGCCAGTAACCACCCGGGGAGAGTAACTGAAGCTTTCTTT
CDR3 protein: CASNHPGRVTEAFF